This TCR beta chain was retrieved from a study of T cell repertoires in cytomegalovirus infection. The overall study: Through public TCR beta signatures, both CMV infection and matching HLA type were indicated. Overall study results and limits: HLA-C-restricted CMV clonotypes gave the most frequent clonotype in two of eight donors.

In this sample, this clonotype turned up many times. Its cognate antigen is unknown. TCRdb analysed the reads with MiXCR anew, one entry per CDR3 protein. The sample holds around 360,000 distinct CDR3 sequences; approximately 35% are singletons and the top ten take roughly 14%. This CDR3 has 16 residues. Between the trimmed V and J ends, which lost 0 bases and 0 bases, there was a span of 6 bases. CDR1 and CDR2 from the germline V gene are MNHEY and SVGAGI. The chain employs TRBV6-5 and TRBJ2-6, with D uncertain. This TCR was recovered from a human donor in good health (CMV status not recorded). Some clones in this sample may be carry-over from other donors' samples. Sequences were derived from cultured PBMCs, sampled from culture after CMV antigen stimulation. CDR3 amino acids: CASSYSGSSGANVLTF. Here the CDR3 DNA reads TGTGCCAGCAGTTACTCGGGTTCCTCTGGGGCCAACGTCCTGACTTTC.